There are a few counts of the clone carrying this T cell receptor (beta chain). This entry is derived from a study of blood T cell repertoires in COVID-19. Produced via immunoSEQ multiplex PCR; TCRdb's table is partial and in-frame only. The repertoire holds around 53,000 clones, with approximately 80% as singletons. Sequenced input: peripheral blood. The clonotype comes from a man aged 65 to 79 with active or convalescent COVID-19.

The CDR3 DNA follows: TGTGCCAGCAGCTTATGGCTAGCGGGAATTGCAGATACGCAGTATTTT. Protein sequence: CASSLWLAGIADTQYF. This chain connects TRBV11-3 to TRBJ2-3; 9 nucleotides agree with TRBD2. CDR3 length: 16 amino acids. V lost 2 bases and J lost 4; bases outside the gene matches: 7. Germline CDR1 and CDR2: SGHNT and YENEEA.